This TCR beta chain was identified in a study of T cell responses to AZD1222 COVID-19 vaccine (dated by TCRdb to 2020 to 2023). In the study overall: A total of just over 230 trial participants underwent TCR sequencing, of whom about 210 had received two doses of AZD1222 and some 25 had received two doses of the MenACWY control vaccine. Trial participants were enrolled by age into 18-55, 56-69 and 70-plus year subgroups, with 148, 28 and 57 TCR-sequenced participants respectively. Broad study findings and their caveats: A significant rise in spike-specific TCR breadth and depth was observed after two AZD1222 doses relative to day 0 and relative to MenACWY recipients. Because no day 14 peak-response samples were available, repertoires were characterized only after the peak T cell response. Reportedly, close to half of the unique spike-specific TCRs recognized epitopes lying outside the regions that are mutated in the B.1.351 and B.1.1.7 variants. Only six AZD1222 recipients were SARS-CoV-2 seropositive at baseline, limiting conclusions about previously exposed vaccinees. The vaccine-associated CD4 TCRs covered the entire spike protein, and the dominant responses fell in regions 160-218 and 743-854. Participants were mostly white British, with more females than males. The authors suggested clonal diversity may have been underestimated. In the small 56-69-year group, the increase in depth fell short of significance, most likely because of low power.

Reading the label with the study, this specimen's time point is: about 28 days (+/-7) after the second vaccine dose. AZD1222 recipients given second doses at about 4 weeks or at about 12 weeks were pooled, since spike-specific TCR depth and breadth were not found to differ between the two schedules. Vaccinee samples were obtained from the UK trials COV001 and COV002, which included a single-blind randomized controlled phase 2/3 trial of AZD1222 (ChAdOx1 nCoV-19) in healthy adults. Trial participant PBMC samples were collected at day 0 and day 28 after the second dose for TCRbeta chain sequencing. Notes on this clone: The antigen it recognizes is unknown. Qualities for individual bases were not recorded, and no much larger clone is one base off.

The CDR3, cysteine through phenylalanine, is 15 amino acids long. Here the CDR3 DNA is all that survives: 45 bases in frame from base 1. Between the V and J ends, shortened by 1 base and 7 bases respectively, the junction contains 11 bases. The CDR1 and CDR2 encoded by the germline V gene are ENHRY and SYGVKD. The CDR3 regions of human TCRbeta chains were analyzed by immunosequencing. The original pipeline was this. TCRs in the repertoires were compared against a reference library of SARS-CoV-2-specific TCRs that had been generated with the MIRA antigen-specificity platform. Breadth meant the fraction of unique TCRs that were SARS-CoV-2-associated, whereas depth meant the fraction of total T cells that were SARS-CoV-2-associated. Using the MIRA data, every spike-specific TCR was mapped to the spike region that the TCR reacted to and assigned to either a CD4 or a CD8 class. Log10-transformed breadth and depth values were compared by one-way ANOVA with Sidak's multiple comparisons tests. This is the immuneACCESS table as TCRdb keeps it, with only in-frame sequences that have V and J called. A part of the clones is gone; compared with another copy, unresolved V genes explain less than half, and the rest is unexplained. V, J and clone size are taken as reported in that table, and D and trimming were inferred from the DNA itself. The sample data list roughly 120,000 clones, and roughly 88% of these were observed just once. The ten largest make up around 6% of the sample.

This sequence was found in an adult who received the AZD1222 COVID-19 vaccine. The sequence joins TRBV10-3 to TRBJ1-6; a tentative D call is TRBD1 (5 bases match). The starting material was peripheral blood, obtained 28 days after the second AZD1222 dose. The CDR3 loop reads CAISEFGGENSPLHF. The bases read TGTGCCATCAGTGAGTTTGGGGGTGAGAATTCACCCCTCCACTTT.